The sequence of this TCR beta chain was determined in a study of blood T cell repertoires in COVID-19. Repertoires were generated with immunoSEQ multiplex PCR, while TCRdb's copy carries only in-frame clones and drops some. The sample lists approximately 220,000 clones; 65% to 90% were seen once. The sequence was collected from a woman aged 25 to 39 who had been exposed to COVID-19. The source material was PBMCs or T cells enriched from blood (not recorded which).

CDR3 amino acids: CASSAIQAGGADTQYF. CDR3 sequence (DNA): TGTGCCAGCAGCGCCATCCAAGCGGGGGGGGCAGATACGCAGTATTTT. The chain employs TRBV9 and TRBJ2-3; TRBD2 aligns across 10 bases. Germline V gives CDR1 SGDLS, CDR2 YYNGEE. This CDR3 has 16 amino acids. Trimming at V came to 3 bases and at J to 4 bases, leaving 8 bases not matched to a gene.